The rows below give T cell receptor beta chains drawn from one sample of a study of blood T cell repertoires in COVID-19. The method was immunoSEQ multiplex PCR; TCRdb's version includes in-frame clones alone and lacks a portion of them. Here the sample spans some 250,000 clones, about nine tenths being singletons. Sequencing was done on a sample of PBMCs or T cells enriched from blood (not recorded which). These receptor sequences come from a young man who had recovered from COVID-19. CDR3s include the opening cysteine and the closing phenylalanine or tryptophan. The D gene is left open where the match is weak. Size is stated for part of the rows, as once, few or many counts, or as a class when the clone is expanded.

V gene,D gene,clone size,J gene,CDR3 DNA,CDR3 protein
TRBV30,TRBD1,.,TRBJ2-2,TGTGCCTGGGACAGGGTGACCGGGGAGCTGTTTTTT,CAWDRVTGELFF
TRBV5-1,.,.,TRBJ1-2,TGCGCCAGCAGTAGTGCGGGAGAGGGCTATGGCTACACCTTC,CASSSAGEGYGYTF
TRBV10-2,TRBD2,.,TRBJ2-7,TGCGCCAGTCTGCCGGGACTAGCGGAATCCTACGAGCAGTACTTC,CASLPGLAESYEQYF
TRBV5-1,.,.,TRBJ1-1,TGCGCCAGCAGCCCAGGGGTGGCCTTCACTGAAGCTTTCTTT,CASSPGVAFTEAFF
TRBV27,.,.,TRBJ1-2,TGTGCCAGCAGTTTAACAGGGTCAAACTATGGCTACACCTTC,CASSLTGSNYGYTF
TRBV4-1,TRBD2,.,TRBJ2-2,TGCGCCAGCAGCCAAGAACGGGGGGGCCGGACCGGGGAGCTGTTTTTT,CASSQERGGRTGELFF
TRBV7-2,TRBD2,.,TRBJ2-3,TGTGCCAGCAGCTACATTTCAAGCGGGATGCTCATTTTT,CASSYISSGMLIF
TRBV12-3/TRBV12-4,.,.,TRBJ2-7,TGTGCCAGCAGTTTAGACAGGGTCCACGAGCAGTACTTC,CASSLDRVHEQYF
TRBV5-4,TRBD2,.,TRBJ2-5,TGTGCCAGCACAACCGGGACTAGCGGGAGAAAAGAGACCCAGTACTTC,CASTTGTSGRKETQYF
TRBV27,.,.,TRBJ1-5,TGTGCCAGCAGCCCCCTTATGGGGGGTAAGTCCCAGCATTTT,CASSPLMGGKSQHF
TRBV11-2,TRBD1,.,TRBJ2-7,TGTGCCAGCAGCTTAGAACAGGGGTCCTACGAGCAGTACTTC,CASSLEQGSYEQYF
TRBV19,TRBD1,.,TRBJ1-2,TGTGCCAGTACGAGACAGGGGGGCTATGGCTACACCTTC,CASTRQGGYGYTF
TRBV29-1,TRBD1,many,TRBJ1-1,TGCAGCGTTCACAGGGGCGCTGAAGCTTTCTTT,CSVHRGAEAFF
TRBV24-1,.,.,TRBJ2-1,TGTGCCACCAGTGAGGGCAGGTTCTACAATGAGCAGTTCTTC,CATSEGRFYNEQFF
TRBV9,TRBD1,.,TRBJ1-4,TGTGCCAGCAGCGGCGGGACAGGGTATGAAACTAATGAAAAACTGTTTTTT,CASSGGTGYETNEKLFF
TRBV5-1,.,few,TRBJ1-1,TGCGCCAGCAGCTTGGGTAGGGACACCCAAGTGGGCCTAGGCACTGAAGCTTTCTTT,CASSLGRDTQVGLGTEAFF
TRBV5-1,TRBD2,.,TRBJ2-5,TGCGCCAGCAGTTCCGGGACTAGGGTGGGGGAGACCCAGTACTTC,CASSSGTRVGETQYF
TRBV7-9,.,.,TRBJ2-2,TGTGCCAGCAGCCCCAACTCCGGGGAGCTGTTTTTT,CASSPNSGELFF
TRBV5-1,.,many,TRBJ1-4,TGCGCCAGCAGCTTGGTCGGGGGGCAGGTCAATGAAAAACTGTTTTTT,CASSLVGGQVNEKLFF
TRBV27,TRBD1,.,TRBJ1-2,TGTGCCAGCAGTACGGACAGGGTCATTGGCTACACCTTC,CASSTDRVIGYTF